This TCR beta chain derives from a study of T cell responses to AZD1222 COVID-19 vaccine (dated by TCRdb to the early 2020s). Looking at the study overall: AZD1222 recipients whose second dose came at about 4 weeks and those whose second dose came at about 12 weeks were combined into one group, since spike-specific TCR depth and breadth did not differ between the two schedules. TCR sequencing was performed for roughly 250 trial participants, of whom about 200 were given two doses of AZD1222 and 26 were given two doses of MenACWY control vaccine. Trial participants were enrolled by age into subgroups of 18-55, 56-69 and 70-plus years, and around 140, 26 and 57 TCR-sequenced participants, respectively, were included in these subgroups.

The CDR3 regions of human TCRbeta chains were analyzed by immunosequencing. The authors' pipeline ran thus. TCRs in the repertoires were compared against a reference library of SARS-CoV-2-specific TCRs that had been generated with the MIRA antigen-specificity platform. Breadth was defined as the fraction of unique TCRs that were SARS-CoV-2-associated, and depth was defined as the fraction of total T cells that were SARS-CoV-2-associated. Using the MIRA data, every spike-specific TCR was mapped to the spike region that the TCR reacted to and assigned to either a CD4 or a CD8 class. Log10-transformed breadth and depth values were compared by one-way ANOVA with Sidak's multiple comparisons tests. TCRdb obtained this table from immuneACCESS and retained in-frame rearrangements with V and J assigned. These tables miss some clones; where compared with another copy, unresolved V genes account for less than half of the shortfall, and the remainder is unexplained. V, J and clone size are taken as reported in that table, and D and trimming were inferred from the DNA itself. The sample includes fewer than 110,000 clones, with around 83% observed a single time. The ten biggest clones cover around 1.5% of the sample.

Reading the label with the study, this specimen's time point is: baseline before first vaccination. Samples from vaccinated people were obtained from the UK trials COV001 and COV002, which included a single-blind randomized controlled phase 2/3 trial of AZD1222 (ChAdOx1 nCoV-19) in healthy adults. Trial participant PBMC samples were collected at day 0 and day 28 after the second dose for TCRbeta chain sequencing. Note on this clone: This clone's antigen is unknown. No per-base quality is available; no much larger clone lies one base away.

The full study reports these points: The 56-69-year group was small, and its depth increase did not reach significance, likely because of low power. Vaccine-associated CD4 TCRs spanned the whole spike protein, with dominant responses in regions 160-218 and 743-854. Most participants were white British and females outnumbered males, and the authors suggested that clonal diversity may have been underestimated. After two AZD1222 doses, both the breadth and the depth of spike-specific TCRs were significantly higher than at day 0 and than in MenACWY recipients. Conclusions about previously exposed vaccinees are limited because only six or seven AZD1222 recipients were SARS-CoV-2 seropositive at baseline. Because no samples from the day 14 peak response were available, repertoires could be characterized only after the peak T cell response. Reportedly, close to half of the unique spike-specific TCRs recognized epitopes lying outside the regions that are mutated in the B.1.351 and B.1.1.7 variants.

The TCR sequence derives from an adult in good health. The sample was peripheral blood, taken on day 0 of AZD1222 vaccination.

The CDR3 reads as follows: CASSIRYLGPYEQYF. The nucleotides are TGTGCCAGTAGTATCCGGTATCTCGGACCCTACGAGCAGTACTTC. Recombination linked TRBV19 to TRBJ2-7; no D segment can be confidently identified. Per the germline V gene (reference sequence), LNHDA is the CDR1 and SQIVND is the CDR2. Trimming takes 3 bases from V and 2 bases from J, and the germline ends sit 14 bases apart. From the cysteine up to the phenylalanine, the CDR3 has a length of 15 residues. Only the CDR3 DNA stays, 45 bases, in frame from base 1.